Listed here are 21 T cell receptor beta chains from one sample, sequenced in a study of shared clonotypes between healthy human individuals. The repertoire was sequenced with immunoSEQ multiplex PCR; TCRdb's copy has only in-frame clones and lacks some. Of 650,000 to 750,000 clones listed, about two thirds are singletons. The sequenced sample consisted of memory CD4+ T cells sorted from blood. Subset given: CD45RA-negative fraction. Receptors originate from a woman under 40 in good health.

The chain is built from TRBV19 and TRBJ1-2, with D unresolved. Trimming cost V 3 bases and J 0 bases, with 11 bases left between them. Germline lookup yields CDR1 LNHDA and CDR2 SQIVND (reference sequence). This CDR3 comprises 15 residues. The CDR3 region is CASSIRDVTNYGYTF. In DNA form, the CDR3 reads TGTGCCAGTAGTATCCGTGACGTTACTAACTATGGCTACACCTTC. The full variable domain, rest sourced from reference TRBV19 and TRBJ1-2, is DGGITQSPKYLFRKEGQNVTLSCEQNLNHDAMYWYRQDPGQGLRLIYYSQIVNDFQKGDIAEGYSVSREKKESFPLTVTSAQKNPTAFYLCASSIRDVTNYGYTFGSGTRLTVV.

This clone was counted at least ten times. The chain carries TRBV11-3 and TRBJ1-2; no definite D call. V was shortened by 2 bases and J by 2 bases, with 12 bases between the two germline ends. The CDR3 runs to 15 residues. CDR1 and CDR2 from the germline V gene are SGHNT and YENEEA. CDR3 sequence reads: CASSLILMGNYGYTF. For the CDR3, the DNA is TGTGCCAGCAGCTTAATTTTGATGGGAAACTATGGCTACACCTTC.

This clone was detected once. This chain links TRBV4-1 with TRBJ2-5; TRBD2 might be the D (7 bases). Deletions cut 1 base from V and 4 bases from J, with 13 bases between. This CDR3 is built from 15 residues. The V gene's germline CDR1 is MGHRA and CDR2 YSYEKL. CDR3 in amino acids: CASSQVRGARETQYF. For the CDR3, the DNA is TGCGCCAGCAGCCAAGTTCGGGGGGCGAGAGAGACCCAGTACTTC.

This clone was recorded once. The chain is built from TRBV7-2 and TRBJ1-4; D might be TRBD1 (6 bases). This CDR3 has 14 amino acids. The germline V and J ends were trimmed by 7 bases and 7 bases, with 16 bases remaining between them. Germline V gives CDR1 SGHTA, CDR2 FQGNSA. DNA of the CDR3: TGTGCCAGCACCCCGAGGGGGATTGGTGAAAAACTGTTTTTT. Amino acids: CASTPRGIGEKLFF.

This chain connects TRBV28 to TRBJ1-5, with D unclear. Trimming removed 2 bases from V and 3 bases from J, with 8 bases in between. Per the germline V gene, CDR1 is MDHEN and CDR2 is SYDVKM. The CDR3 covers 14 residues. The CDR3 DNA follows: TGTGCCAGCAGTTTACGGCAGCCCAATCAGCCCCAGCATTTT. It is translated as CASSLRQPNQPQHF.

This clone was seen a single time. As DNA, the CDR3 is TGTGCCAGCAGCATATCTAGCGGGGCCGACGGCGATACGCAGTATTTT. This gives the protein CASSISSGADGDTQYF. The rearrangement links TRBV21-1 to TRBJ2-3; the listed D gene, TRBD2, was not tested against the DNA. TRBV21-1 constitutes a pseudogene. This CDR3 is 16 amino acids long.

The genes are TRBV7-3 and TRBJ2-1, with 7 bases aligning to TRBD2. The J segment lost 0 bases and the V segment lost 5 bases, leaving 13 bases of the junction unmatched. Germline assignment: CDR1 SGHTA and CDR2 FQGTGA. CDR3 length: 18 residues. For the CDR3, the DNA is TGTGCCAGCAGCCGAGGACTAGAGCCGGGAACCTCCTACAATGAGCAGTTCTTC. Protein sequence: CASSRGLEPGTSYNEQFF.

The CDR3 here is CASSVGPANEQFF. The CDR3 region has the DNA TGCGCCAGCAGTGTAGGACCAGCGAATGAGCAGTTCTTC. The V and J genes are TRBV10-1 and TRBJ2-1; D not resolved. CDR1 is WNHNN and CDR2 is SYGVQD in the germline V gene (reference sequence). The CDR3 extends over 13 amino acids. V lost 4 bases, J lost 7 bases, and 11 bases lay in between.

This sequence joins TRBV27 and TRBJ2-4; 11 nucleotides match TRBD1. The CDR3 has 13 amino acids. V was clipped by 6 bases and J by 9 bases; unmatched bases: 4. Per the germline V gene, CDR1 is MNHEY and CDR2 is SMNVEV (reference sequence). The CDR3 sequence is CASSSGTGGIQYF. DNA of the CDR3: TGTGCCAGCAGCTCCGGGACAGGGGGCATTCAGTACTTC.

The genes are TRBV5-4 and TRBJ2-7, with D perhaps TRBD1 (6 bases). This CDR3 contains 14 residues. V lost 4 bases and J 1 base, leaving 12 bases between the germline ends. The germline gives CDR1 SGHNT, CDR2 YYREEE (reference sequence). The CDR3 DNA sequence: TGTGCCAGCAGCATACAGGGAAGGTCCTACGAGCAGTACTTC. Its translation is CASSIQGRSYEQYF.

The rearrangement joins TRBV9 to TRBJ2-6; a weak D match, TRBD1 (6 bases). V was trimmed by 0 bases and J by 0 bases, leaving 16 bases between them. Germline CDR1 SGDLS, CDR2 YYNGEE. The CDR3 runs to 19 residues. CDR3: CASSVGLGAIHSGANVLTF. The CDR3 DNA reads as TGTGCCAGCAGCGTAGGGTTGGGGGCAATTCACTCTGGGGCCAACGTCCTGACTTTC. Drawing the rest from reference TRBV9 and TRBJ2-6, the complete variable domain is DSGVTQTPKHLITATGQRVTLRCSPRSGDLSVYWYQQSLDQGLQFLIQYYNGEERAKGNILERFSAQQFPDLHSELNLSSLELGDSALYFCASSVGLGAIHSGANVLTFGAGSRLTVL.

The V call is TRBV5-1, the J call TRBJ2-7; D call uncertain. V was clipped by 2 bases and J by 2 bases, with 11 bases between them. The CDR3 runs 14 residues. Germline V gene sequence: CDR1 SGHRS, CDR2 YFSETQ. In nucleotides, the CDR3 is TGCGCCAGCAGCTTTAGCCGAAAACCCTACGAGCAGTACTTC. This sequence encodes CASSFSRKPYEQYF.

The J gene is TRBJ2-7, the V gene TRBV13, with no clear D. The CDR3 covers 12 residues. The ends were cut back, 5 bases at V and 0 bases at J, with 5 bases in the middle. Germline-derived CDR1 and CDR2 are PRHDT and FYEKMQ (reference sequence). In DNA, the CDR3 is TGTGCCAGCAGCATAAGCTCCTACGAGCAGTACTTC. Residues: CASSISSYEQYF. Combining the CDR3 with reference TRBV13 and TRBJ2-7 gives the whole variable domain AAGVIQSPRHLIKEKRETATLKCYPIPRHDTVYWYQQGPGQDPQFLISFYEKMQSDKGSIPDRFSAQQFSDYHSELNMSSLELGDSALYFCASSISSYEQYFGPGTRLTVT.

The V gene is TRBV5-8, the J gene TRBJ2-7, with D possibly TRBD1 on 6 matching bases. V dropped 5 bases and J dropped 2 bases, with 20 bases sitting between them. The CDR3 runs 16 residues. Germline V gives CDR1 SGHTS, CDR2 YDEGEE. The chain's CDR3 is CASRDPGHGVTYEQYF. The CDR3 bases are TGTGCCAGCAGGGACCCGGGACACGGAGTCACCTACGAGCAGTACTTC. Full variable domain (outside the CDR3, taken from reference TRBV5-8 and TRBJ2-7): EAGVTQSPTHLIKTRGQQATLRCSPISGHTSVYWYQQALGLGLQFLLWYDEGEERNRGNFPPRFSGRQFPNYSSELNVNALELEDSALYLCASRDPGHGVTYEQYFGPGTRLTVT.

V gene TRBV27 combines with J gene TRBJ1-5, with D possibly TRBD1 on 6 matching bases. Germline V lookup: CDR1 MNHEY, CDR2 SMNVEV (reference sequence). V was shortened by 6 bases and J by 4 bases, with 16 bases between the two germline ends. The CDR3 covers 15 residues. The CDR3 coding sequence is TGTGCCAGCAGCCCCGCGGGGGCTTATAATCAGCCCCAGCATTTT. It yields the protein CASSPAGAYNQPQHF.

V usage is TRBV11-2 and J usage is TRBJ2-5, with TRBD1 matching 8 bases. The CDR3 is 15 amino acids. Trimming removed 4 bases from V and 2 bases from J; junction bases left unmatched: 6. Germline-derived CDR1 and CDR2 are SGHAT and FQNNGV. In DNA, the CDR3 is TGTGCCAGCAGCTCCGGGACAGGCGGGCAAGAGACCCAGTACTTC. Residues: CASSSGTGGQETQYF.

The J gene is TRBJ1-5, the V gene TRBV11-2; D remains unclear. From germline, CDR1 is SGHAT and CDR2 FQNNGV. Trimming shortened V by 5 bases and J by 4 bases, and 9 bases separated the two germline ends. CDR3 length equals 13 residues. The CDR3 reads CASSTDGNQPQHF. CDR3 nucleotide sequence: TGTGCCAGCAGCACGGACGGGAATCAGCCCCAGCATTTT.

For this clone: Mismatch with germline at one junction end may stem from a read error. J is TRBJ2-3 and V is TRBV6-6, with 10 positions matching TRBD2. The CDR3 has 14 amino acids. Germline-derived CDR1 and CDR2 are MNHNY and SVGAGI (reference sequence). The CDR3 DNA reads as TGTGCCAGCAGACTCTCCGACCCCGGGACTAGCGCGGATTTT. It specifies CASRLSDPGTSADF.

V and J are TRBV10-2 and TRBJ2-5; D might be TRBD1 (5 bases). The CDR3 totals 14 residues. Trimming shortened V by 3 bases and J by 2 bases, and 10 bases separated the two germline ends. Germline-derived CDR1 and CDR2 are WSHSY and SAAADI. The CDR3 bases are TGCGCCAGCAGTGACTCCCGGACACAAGAGACCCAGTACTTC. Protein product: CASSDSRTQETQYF.

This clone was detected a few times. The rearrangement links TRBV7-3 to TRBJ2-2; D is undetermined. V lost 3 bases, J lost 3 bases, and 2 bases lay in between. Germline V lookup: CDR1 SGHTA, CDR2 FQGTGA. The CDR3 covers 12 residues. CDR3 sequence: CASSLDTGELFF. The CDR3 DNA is TGTGCCAGCAGCTTGGACACCGGGGAGCTGTTTTTT.

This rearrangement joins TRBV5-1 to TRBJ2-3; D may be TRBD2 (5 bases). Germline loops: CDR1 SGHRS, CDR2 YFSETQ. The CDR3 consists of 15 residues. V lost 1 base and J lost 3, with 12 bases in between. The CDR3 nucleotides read TGCGCCAGCAGCTTGCTCGGGGTCGAGACAGATACGCAGTATTTT. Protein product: CASSLLGVETDTQYF.